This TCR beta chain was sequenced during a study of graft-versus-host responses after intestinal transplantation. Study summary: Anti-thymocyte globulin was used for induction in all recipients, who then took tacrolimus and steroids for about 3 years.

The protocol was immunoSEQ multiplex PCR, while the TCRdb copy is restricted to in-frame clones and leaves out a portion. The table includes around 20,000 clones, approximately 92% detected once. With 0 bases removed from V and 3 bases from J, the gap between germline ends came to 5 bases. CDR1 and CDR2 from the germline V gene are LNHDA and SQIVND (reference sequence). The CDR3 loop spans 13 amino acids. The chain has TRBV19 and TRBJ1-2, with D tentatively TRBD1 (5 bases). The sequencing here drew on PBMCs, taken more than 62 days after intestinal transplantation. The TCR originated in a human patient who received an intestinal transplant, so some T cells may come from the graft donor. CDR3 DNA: TGTGCCAGTAGTATAGAGGGGGACTATGGCTACACCTTC. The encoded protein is CASSIEGDYGYTF.